The clone carrying this T cell receptor (beta chain) was seen more than once but under ten times. Its matching antigen is unknown. Trimming took off 7 bases at V and 0 bases at J, with 11 bases between the two ends. CDR3 size: 14 residues. The germline V gene encodes CDR1 SGHRS and CDR2 YFSETQ. Russia was home to the donors, healthy Caucasian individuals aged about 6 to 90. A second PCR, run for roughly 7 to 12 cycles, used a sample-barcoded 5' primer plus a J-beta primer mix. Each CDR3 protein is one row after TCRdb ran MiXCR on the 5' RACE reads. The sample lists approximately 800,000 distinct CDR3 sequences, about 55% occurring once. The source of the sample is a study of blood T cells in healthy people across ages. Study-wide points: CMV status of donors was not determined, possibly confounding expanded clonotype changes.

Sequenced material: blood. The chain links TRBV5-1 to TRBJ2-1, with D unresolved. The origin of this receptor is a man older than 75 in good health. For the CDR3, the DNA is TGCGCCAGCGGAGCCCCCAGCTCCTACAATGAGCAGTTCTTC. It is translated as CASGAPSSYNEQFF.